This T cell receptor (beta chain) was captured by sequencing in a study of blood T cell repertoires in COVID-19. The V gene's germline CDR1 is SEHNR and CDR2 FQNEAQ (reference sequence). V gave up 4 bases and J gave up 0 bases, with 13 bases separating them. The CDR3 length is 16 residues. Assay used: immunoSEQ multiplex PCR; TCRdb lists only in-frame clones, some missing. The repertoire holds about 98,000 clones, with approximately 89% as singletons. The chain links TRBV7-9 to TRBJ1-5, with TRBD1 as a possible D gene (5 bases). This sequence was found in a man aged 45 to 65 with acute or convalescent COVID-19. Source material: peripheral blood. The CDR3 sequence: CASSSQALYSNQPQHF. The CDR3 bases are TGTGCCAGCAGCTCACAGGCGCTTTATAGCAATCAGCCCCAGCATTTT.